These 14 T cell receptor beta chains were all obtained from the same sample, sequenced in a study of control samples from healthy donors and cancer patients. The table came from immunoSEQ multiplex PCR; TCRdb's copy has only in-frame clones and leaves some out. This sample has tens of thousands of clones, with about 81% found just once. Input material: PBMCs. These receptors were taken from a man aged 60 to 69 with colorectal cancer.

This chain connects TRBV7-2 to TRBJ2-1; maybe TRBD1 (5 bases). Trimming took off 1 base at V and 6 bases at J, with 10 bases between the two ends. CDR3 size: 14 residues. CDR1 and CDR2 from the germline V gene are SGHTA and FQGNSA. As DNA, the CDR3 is TGTGCCAGCAGCTTAGAGGACACCCTCAATGAGCAGTTCTTC. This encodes CASSLEDTLNEQFF.

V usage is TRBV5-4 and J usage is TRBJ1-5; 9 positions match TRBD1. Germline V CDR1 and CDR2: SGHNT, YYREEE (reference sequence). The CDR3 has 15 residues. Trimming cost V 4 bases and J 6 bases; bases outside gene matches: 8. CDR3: CASSIQGALGQPQHF. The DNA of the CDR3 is TGTGCCAGCAGCATACAGGGGGCTCTCGGTCAGCCCCAGCATTTT.

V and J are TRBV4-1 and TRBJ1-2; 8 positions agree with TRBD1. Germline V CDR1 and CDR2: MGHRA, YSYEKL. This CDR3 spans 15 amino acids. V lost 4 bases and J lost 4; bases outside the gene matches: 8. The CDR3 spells CASSPGQGRIYGYTF. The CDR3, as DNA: TGCGCCAGCAGCCCCGGACAGGGTAGAATCTATGGCTACACCTTC.

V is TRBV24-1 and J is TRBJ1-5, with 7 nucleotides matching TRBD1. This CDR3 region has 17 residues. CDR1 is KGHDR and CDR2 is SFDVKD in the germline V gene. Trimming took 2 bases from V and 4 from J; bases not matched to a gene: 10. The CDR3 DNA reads TGTGCCACCAGTGATTCGGGACAGATGGCCACAAATCAGCCCCAGCATTTT. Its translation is CATSDSGQMATNQPQHF.

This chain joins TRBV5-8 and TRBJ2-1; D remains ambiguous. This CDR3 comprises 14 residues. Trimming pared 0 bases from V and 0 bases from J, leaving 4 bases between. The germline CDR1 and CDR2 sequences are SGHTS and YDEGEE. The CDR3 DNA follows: TGTGCCAGCAGCTTGGGGAACTCCTACAATGAGCAGTTCTTC. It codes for CASSLGNSYNEQFF.

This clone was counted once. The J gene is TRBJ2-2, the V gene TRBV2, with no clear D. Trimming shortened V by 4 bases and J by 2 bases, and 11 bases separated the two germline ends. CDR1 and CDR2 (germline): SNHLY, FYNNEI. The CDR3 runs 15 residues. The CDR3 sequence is CASSVLNRNTGELFF. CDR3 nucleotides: TGTGCCAGCAGTGTTCTTAATCGAAACACCGGGGAGCTGTTTTTT.

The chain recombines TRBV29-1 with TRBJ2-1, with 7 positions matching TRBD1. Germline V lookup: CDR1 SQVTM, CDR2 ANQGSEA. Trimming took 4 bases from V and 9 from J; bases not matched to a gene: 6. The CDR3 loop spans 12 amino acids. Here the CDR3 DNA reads TGCAGCGTTGTGACGGACAGGCTTGAGCAGTTCTTC. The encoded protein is CSVVTDRLEQFF.

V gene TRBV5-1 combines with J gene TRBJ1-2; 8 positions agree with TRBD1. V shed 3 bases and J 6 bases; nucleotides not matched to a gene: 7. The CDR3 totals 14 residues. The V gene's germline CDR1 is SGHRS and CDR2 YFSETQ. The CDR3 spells CASSSGAGGNGYTF. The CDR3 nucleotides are TGCGCCAGCAGCTCGGGGGCAGGGGGCAATGGCTACACCTTC. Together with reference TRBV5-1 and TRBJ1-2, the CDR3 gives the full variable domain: KAGVTQTPRYLIKTRGQQVTLSCSPISGHRSVSWYQQTPGQGLQFLFEYFSETQRNKGNFPGRFSGRQFSNSRSEMNVSTLELGDSALYLCASSSGAGGNGYTFGSGTRLTVV.

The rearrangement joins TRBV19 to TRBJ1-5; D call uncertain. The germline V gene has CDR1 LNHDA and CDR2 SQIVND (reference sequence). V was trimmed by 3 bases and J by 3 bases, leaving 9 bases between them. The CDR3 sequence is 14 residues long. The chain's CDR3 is CASSITAPNQPQHF. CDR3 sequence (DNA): TGTGCCAGTAGTATCACGGCGCCCAATCAGCCCCAGCATTTT.

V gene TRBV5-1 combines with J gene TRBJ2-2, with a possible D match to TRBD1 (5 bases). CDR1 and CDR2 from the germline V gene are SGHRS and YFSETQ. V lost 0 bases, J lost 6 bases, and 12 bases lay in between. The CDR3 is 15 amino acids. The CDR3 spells CASSLDPGKAGELFF. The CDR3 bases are TGCGCCAGCAGCTTGGACCCAGGGAAGGCCGGGGAGCTGTTTTTT. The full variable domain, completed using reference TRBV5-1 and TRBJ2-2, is KAGVTQTPRYLIKTRGQQVTLSCSPISGHRSVSWYQQTPGQGLQFLFEYFSETQRNKGNFPGRFSGRQFSNSRSEMNVSTLELGDSALYLCASSLDPGKAGELFFGEGSRLTVL.

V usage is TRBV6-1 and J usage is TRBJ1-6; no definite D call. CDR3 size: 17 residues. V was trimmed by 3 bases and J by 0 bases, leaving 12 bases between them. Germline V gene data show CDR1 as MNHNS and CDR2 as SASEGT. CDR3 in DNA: TGTGCCAGCAGTGATACAGAAAGGAGCTCCTATAATTCACCCCTCCACTTT. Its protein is CASSDTERSSYNSPLHF.

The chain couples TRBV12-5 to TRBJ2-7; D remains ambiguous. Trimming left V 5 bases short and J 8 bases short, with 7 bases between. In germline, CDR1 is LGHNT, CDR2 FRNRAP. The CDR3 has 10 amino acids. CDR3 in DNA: TGTGCTAGTGGTCCCATCCAGCAGTACGTC. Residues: CASGPIQQYV.

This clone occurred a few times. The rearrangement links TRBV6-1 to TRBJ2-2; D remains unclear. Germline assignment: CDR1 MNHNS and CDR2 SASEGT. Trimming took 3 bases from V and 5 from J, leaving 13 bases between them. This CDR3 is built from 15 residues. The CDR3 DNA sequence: TGTGCCAGCAGTGATTTTATCCTGGGGACCGGGGAGCTGTTTTTT. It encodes CASSDFILGTGELFF.

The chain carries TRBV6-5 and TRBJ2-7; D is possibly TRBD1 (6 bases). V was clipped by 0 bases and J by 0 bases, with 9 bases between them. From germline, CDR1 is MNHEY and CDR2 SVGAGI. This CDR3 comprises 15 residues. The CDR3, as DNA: TGTGCCAGCAGTTACTCGACAGGCCGCTCCTACGAGCAGTACGTC. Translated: CASSYSTGRSYEQYV.